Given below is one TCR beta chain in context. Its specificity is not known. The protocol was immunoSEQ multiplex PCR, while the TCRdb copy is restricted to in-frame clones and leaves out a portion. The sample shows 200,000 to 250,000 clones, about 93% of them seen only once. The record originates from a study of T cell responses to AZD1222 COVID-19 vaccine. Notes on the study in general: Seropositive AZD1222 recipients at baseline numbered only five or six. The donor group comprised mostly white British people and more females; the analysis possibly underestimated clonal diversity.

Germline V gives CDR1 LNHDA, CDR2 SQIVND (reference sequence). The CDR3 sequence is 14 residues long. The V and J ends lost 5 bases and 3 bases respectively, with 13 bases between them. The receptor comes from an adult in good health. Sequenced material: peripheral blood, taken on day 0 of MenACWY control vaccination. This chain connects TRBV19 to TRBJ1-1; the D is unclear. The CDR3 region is CASSSRQYDTEAFF. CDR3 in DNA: TGTGCCAGTAGTTCTCGTCAGTATGACACTGAAGCTTTCTTT.